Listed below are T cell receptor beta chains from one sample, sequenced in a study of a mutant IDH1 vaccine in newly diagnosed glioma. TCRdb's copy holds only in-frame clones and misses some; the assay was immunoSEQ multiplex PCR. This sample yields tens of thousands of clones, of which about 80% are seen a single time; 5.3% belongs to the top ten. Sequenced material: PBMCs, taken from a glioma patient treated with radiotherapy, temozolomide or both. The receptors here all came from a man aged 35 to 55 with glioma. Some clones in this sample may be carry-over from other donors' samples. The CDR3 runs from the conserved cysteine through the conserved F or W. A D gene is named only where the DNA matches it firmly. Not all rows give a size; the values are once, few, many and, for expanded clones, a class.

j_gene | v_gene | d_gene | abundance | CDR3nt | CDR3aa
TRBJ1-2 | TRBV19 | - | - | TGTGCCTCATATTCTGGACTGGGGCGGAACCATAACTATGGCTACACCTTC | CASYSGLGRNHNYGYTF
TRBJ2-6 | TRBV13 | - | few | TGTGCCAGCAGCTTAGCGAGCTCTGGGGCCAACGTCCTGACTTTC | CASSLASSGANVLTF
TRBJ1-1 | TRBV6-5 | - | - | TGTGCCAGCAGTTACTCGCGCGTGGGTGAAGCTTTCTTT | CASSYSRVGEAFF
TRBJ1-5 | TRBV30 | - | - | TGTGCCTGGACCGGGGGCAACAATCAGCCCCAGCATTTT | CAWTGGNNQPQHF
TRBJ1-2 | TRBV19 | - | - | TGTGCCAGTAGTATTTGGGCAGACTATGGCTACACCTTC | CASSIWADYGYTF
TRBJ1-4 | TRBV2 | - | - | TGTGCCAGCAGTGAAGGGATATCGGGAGAAAAACTGTTTTTT | CASSEGISGEKLFF
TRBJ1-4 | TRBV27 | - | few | TGTGCCAGCAGAGTTCACAGCAGGCGGGGGGAAAAACTGTTTTTT | CASRVHSRRGEKLFF
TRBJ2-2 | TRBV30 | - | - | TGTGCCTGGAGGGGACAAACGAACACCGGGGAGCTGTTTTTT | CAWRGQTNTGELFF
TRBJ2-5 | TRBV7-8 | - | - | TGTGCCAGCGGGCTCTCCGGGATGGAGACCCAGTACTTC | CASGLSGMETQYF
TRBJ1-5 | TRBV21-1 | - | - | TGTGCCAGCAGCAAATTGCCCCGTGATCAGCCCCAGCATTTT | CASSKLPRDQPQHF
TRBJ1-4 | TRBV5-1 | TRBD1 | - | TGCGCCAGCAGCCGACAGGGAGAAGCAACTAATGAAAAACTGTTTTTT | CASSRQGEATNEKLFF
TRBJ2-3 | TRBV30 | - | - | TGTGCCTGGACAGCCACAGTGAGGGGCGAGAAGTATTTT | CAWTATVRGEKYF
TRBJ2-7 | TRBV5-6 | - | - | TGTGCCAGCAGCTTTAGGAGCTCCTACGAGCAGTACTTC | CASSFRSSYEQYF
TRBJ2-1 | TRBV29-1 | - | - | TGCAGCGTTGACAGGTACAATGAGCAGTTCTTC | CSVDRYNEQFF
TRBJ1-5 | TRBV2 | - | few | TGTGCCAGCAGCCCCGGACGGAATCAGCCCCAGCATTTT | CASSPGRNQPQHF
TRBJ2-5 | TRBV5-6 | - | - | TGTGCCAGCAGCTTCGTAGCCGAGACCCAGTACTTC | CASSFVAETQYF
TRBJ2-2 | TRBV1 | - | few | TGCACCAGCAGCCCCAAGATAGCATCTGCCGGGGAGCTGTTTTTT | CTSSPKIASAGELFF
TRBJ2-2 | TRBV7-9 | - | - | TGTGCCAGCAGCTCAAAATTCAGGGGGGACACCGGGGAGCTGTTTTTT | CASSSKFRGDTGELFF
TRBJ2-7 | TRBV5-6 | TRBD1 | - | TGTGCCAGCAGCCTCGGGACAGGGGCATCCTACGAGCAGTACTTC | CASSLGTGASYEQYF
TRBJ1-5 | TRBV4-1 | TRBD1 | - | TGCGCCAGCAGCCAAGTCGCTTCCGGACAGGGGACAAATCAGCCCCAGCATTTT | CASSQVASGQGTNQPQHF
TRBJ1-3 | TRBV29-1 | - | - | TGCAGCGCCGGAGTCGGAAACACCATATATTTT | CSAGVGNTIYF
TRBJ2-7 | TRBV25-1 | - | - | TGTGCCAGCAGTGCCCCCCCGGGCAATCCCTACGAGCAGTACTTC | CASSAPPGNPYEQYF
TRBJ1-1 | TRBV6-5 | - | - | TGTGCCAGCACTTCGGGGACGAACACTGAAGCTTTCTTT | CASTSGTNTEAFF
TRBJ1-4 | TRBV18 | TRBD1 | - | TGTGCCAGCTCACCACAACAGGGGAATGAAAAACTGTTTTTT | CASSPQQGNEKLFF
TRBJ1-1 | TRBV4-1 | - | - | TGCGCCAGCAGCCAAGAGGGACTGGATACTGTGGCTTTCTTT | CASSQEGLDTVAFF
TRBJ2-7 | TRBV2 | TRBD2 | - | TGTGCCAGCCACGCCGGGGGGAAAAACTACGAGCAGTACTTC | CASHAGGKNYEQYF
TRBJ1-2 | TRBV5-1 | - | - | TGCGCCAGCAGCTTGAGACAGGTCGGCTATGGCTACACCTTC | CASSLRQVGYGYTF
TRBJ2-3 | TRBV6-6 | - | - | TGTGCCAGCAGTTACGATAGACTTTCAGATACGCAGTATTTT | CASSYDRLSDTQYF
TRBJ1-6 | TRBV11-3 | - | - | TGTGCCAGCAGCTTAGAGTCTATGGGGATGAATTCACCCCTCCACTTT | CASSLESMGMNSPLHF
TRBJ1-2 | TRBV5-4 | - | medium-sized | TGTGCCAGCAGCTTGACCCTTCAGGGATACTATGGCTACACCTTC | CASSLTLQGYYGYTF
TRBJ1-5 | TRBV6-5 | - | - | TGTGCCAGCAGTCTCTCTGAAAAGAGCAATCAGCCCCAGCATTTT | CASSLSEKSNQPQHF
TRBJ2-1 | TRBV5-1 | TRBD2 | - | TGCGCCAGCAGTGTGGGACTAGCGAGCAATGAGCAGTTCTTC | CASSVGLASNEQFF
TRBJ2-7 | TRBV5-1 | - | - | TGCGCCAGCAGCTTGGGAGGGATTGGCTACGAGCAGTACTTC | CASSLGGIGYEQYF
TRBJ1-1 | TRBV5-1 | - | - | TGCGCCAGCAGTATCACACAGAGGAACACTGAAGCTTTCTTT | CASSITQRNTEAFF
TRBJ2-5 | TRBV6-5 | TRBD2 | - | TGTGCCAGCAGTTATGGGGAGGGAGAGACCCAGTACTTC | CASSYGEGETQYF
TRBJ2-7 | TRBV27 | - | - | TGTGCCAGCAGTCCTCGGACAATCTCCTACGAGCAGTACTTC | CASSPRTISYEQYF
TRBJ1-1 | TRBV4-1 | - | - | TGCGCCAGCAGCCAAGATGCCCTAGATAAAGCTTTCTTT | CASSQDALDKAFF
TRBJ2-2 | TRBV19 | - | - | TGTGCCAGTGGCTATGGGGGGCCGCTCGTTAGGGAGCTGTTTTTT | CASGYGGPLVRELFF
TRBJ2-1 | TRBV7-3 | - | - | TGTGCCAGCAGCTTACTAGCGTTCGATGAGCAGTTCTTC | CASSLLAFDEQFF
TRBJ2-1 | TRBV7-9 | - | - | TGTGCCAGCAGCCCTAGGGTTCCGCAGGGCAACAATGAGCAGTTCTTC | CASSPRVPQGNNEQFF
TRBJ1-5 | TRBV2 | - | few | TGTGCCAGCAGTGAGCAGTATAGCAATCAGCCCCAGCATTTT | CASSEQYSNQPQHF
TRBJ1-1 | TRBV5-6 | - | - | TGTGCCAGCTCTTCAGGGGTGGGAGCTTTCTTT | CASSSGVGAFF
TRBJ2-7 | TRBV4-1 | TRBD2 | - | TGCGCCAGCAGCCAAGGGACTAGCGGGCCCTACGAGCAGTACTTC | CASSQGTSGPYEQYF
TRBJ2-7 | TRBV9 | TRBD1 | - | TGTGCCAGCAGCCCTCGGGACAGGTACGAGCAGTACTTC | CASSPRDRYEQYF
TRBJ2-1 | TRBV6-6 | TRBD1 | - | TGTGCCAGCACGGACAGGTCTGGGGATGAGCAGTTCTTC | CASTDRSGDEQFF
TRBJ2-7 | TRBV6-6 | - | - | TGTGCCAGCGCTACAGTGTTCGAGCAGTACTTC | CASATVFEQYF
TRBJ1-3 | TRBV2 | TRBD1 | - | TGTGCCAGCAGTGTGACCCATGGACAGGGTGCTGGAAACACCATATATTTT | CASSVTHGQGAGNTIYF
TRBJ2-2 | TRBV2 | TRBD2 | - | TGTGCCAGCAGCCGCGACGAAGCGGGGGGAATAACGAACACCGGGGAGCTGTTTTTT | CASSRDEAGGITNTGELFF
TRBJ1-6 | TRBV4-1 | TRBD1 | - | TGCGCCAGCAGCCAAGATCCGGACAGGGGCAATTCACCCCTCCACTTT | CASSQDPDRGNSPLHF
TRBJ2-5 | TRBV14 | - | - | TGTGCCAGCAGCCACGGGGCTAGTCGGGAGACCCAGTACTTC | CASSHGASRETQYF
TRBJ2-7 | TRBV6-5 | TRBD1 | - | TGTGCCAGCGAGCCCGGGACAGGGGGCAACGAGCAGTACTTC | CASEPGTGGNEQYF
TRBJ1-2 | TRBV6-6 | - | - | TGTGCCAGCGTGCGAGAGAGGGCCAACTATGGCTACACCTTC | CASVRERANYGYTF
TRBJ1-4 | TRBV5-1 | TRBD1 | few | TGCGCCAGCAGCGCCGGGACAGGGGGCGAAAAACTGTTTTTT | CASSAGTGGEKLFF